This TCR beta chain was profiled in a study of PD-1 blockade in classical Hodgkin lymphoma. Some clones are missing from TCRdb's copy, which holds only in-frame ones; the method was immunoSEQ multiplex PCR. The sample gives roughly 64,000 clones, roughly 92% of which show up once; 6.5% to 9.5% is in the top ten. The V end lost 3 bases, the J end lost 7 bases, and 16 bases lay between the germline ends. This CDR3 has 15 residues. Germline V gives CDR1 MDHEN, CDR2 SYDVKM. Study-wide results and limits: Exclusion was the outcome for patients who began nivolumab under 1 year after ASCT. It was reported that newly diagnosed patients had less baseline TCR diversity than healthy donors.

Concerning this clone: Its antigen is as yet unknown.

The sample's time point: cycle 4 day 1 (C4D1), after more than five weeks of nivolumab. After autologous stem cell transplantation all patients relapsed, and prior brentuximab vedotin exposure differed between cohorts. Under best response, outcomes were complete response, partial response or progressive disease. Material: peripheral blood mononuclear cells (PBMCs), obtained before the fourth cycle of nivolumab. This sequence joins TRBV28 and TRBJ2-1, with no clear D. The source of this sequence is a human donor with classical Hodgkin lymphoma. CDR3 loop: CASSFSRVGSNEQFF. CDR3 in DNA: TGTGCCAGCAGTTTTTCTCGGGTCGGATCTAATGAGCAGTTCTTC.